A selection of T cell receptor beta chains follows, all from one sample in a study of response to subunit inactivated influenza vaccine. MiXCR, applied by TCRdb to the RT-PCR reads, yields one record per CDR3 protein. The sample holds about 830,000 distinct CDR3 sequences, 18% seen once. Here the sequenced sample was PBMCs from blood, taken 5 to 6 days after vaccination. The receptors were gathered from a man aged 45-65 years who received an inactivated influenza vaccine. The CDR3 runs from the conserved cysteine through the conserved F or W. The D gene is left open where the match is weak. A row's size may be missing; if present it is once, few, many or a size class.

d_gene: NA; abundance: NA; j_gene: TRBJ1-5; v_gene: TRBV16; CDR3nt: TGTGCCAGCAGCCGCCAGGACAGCCTCAATCAGCCCCAGCATTTT; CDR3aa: CASSRQDSLNQPQHF
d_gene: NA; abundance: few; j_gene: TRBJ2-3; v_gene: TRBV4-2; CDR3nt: TGTGCCAGCAGCCAAGAATCGACAGCTACAGATACGCAGTATTTT; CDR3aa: CASSQESTATDTQYF
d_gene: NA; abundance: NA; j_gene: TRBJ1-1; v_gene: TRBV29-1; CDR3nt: TGCAGCGTTGAAGGCTACCTCTTTAAGAGTGGCACTGAAGCTTTCTTT; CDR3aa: CSVEGYLFKSGTEAFF
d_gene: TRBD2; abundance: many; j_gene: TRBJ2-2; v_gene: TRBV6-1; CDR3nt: TGTGCCAGCAGCTGGACTAGCGACACCGGGGAGCTGTTTTTT; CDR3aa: CASSWTSDTGELFF
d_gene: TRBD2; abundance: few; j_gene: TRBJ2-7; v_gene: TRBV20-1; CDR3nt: TGCAGTGCTAGTCCTGCGGGAGTAGAGCAGTACTTC; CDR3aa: CSASPAGVEQYF
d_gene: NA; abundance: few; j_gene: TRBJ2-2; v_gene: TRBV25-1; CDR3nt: TGTGCCAGCAGTGAATGGGGCAGGACCGGGGGCACCGGGGAGCTGTTTTTT; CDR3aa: CASSEWGRTGGTGELFF
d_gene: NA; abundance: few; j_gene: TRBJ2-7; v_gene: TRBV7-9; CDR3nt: TGTGCCAGCAGCCCCATTAGCTACGAGCAGTACTTC; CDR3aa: CASSPISYEQYF
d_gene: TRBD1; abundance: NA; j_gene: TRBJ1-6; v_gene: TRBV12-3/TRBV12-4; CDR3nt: TGTGCCAGCAGTGGACAGGGCGCTTCACCCCTCCACTTT; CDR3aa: CASSGQGASPLHF
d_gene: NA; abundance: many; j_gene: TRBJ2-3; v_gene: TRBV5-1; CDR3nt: TGCGCCAGCAGCTATGGGGGTTCTGGGGGCACAGATACGCAGTATTTT; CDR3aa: CASSYGGSGGTDTQYF
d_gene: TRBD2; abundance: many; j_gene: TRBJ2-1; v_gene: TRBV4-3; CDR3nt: TGCGCCAGCAGCCAATCTGGCGGGAGGGCCGGAAATGAGCAGTTCTTC; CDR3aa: CASSQSGGRAGNEQFF
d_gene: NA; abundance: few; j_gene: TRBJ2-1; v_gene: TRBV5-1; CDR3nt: TGCGCCAGCAGCCAATGGAGTAGCGGAAACTACAATGAGCAGTTCTTC; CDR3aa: CASSQWSSGNYNEQFF
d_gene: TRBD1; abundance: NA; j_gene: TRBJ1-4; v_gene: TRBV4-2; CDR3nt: TGTGCCAGCAGCCAAAGACAGGGGATCGAAAAACTGTTTTTT; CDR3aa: CASSQRQGIEKLFF
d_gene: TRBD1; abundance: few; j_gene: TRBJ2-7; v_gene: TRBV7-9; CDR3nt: TGTGCCAGCAGCTTAACGATGGGACAGCCATCCTACGAGCAGTACTTC; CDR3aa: CASSLTMGQPSYEQYF
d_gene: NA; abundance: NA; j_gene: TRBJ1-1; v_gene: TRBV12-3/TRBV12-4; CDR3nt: TGTGCCAGCAGTTTCAAAGGGATGAACACTGAAGCTTTCTTT; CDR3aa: CASSFKGMNTEAFF
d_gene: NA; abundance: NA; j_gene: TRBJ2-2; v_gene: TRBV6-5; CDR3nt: TGTGCCAGCATGTTGGAGGGCACCGGGGAGCTGTTTTTT; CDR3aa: CASMLEGTGELFF
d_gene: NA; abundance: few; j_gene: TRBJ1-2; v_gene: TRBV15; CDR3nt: TGTGCCACCAGCAGACTGTACAGGGAGAGCTACACCTTC; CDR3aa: CATSRLYRESYTF
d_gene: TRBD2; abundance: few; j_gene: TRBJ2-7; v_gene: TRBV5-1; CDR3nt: TGCGCCAGCAGGGAACTAGCGGGGAACTCCTACGAGCAGTACTTC; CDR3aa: CASRELAGNSYEQYF
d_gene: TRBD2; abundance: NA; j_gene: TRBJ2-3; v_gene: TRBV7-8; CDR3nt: TGTGCCAGCAGCTTAGTCAACGGGGGGGGCACAGATACGCAGTATTTT; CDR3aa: CASSLVNGGGTDTQYF
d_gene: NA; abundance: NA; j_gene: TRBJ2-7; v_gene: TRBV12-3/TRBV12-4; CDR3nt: TGTGCCAGCACCTTGACGGGTACCTACGAGCAGTACTTC; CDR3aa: CASTLTGTYEQYF
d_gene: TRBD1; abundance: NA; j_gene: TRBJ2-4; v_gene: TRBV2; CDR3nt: TGTGCCAGCAGTCCAACGAGGACAGGCGGAAACATTCAGTACTTC; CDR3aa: CASSPTRTGGNIQYF
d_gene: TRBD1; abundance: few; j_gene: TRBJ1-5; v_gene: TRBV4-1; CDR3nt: TGCGCCAGCAGCCAAGATCCAGGGACAGGGGACTGGCCCCAGCATTTT; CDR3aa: CASSQDPGTGDWPQHF
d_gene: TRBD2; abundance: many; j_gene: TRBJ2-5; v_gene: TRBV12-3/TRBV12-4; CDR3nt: TGTGCCAGCAGTTTAGGACTAGCGGACCAAGAGACCCAGTACTTC; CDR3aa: CASSLGLADQETQYF
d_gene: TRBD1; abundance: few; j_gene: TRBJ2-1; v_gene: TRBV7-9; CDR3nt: TGTGCCAGCACCGGGACAGAGCTCGCCTACAATGAGCAGTTCTTC; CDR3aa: CASTGTELAYNEQFF
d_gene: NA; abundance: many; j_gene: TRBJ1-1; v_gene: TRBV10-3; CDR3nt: TGTGCCATCAGTGTTTCCAGCCTGAACACTGAAGCTTTCTTT; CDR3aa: CAISVSSLNTEAFF
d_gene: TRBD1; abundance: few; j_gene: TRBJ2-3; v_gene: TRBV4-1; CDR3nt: TGCGCCAGCAGCCAAGCGACAGGGAAGGCAGATACGCAGTATTTT; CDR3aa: CASSQATGKADTQYF
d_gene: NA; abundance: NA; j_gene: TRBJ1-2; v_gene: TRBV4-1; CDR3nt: TGCGCCAGCAGCCAAGATTCTAAAGTTATCGGCAGCTGGGGCTACACCTTC; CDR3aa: CASSQDSKVIGSWGYTF
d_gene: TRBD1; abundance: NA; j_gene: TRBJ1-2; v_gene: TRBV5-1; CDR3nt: TGTGCCAGCAGCCCGACAGGGCAGGGCTATGGCTACACCTTC; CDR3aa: CASSPTGQGYGYTF
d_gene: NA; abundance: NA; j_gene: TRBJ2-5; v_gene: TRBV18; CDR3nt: TGTGCCAGCTCACCACCGGCTTTCGTTGGAGGTCCCCAAGAGACCCAGTACTTC; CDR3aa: CASSPPAFVGGPQETQYF
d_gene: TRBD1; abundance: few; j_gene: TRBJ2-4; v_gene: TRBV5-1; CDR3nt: TGCGCCAGCAGAATCCAGGGGGAAAACATTCAGTACTTC; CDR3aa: CASRIQGENIQYF
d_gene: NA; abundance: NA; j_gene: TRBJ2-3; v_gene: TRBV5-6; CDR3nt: TGTGCCAGCAGCTTGGACCTTGGGCCGAAGGGCACAGATACGCAGTATTTT; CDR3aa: CASSLDLGPKGTDTQYF
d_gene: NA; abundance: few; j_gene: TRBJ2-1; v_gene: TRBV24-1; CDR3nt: TGTGCCACCAGTGAGATTGAGGACCATGAGCAGTTCTTC; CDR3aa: CATSEIEDHEQFF